Listed below are T cell receptor beta chains from one sample, sequenced in a study of beta chain features in type 1 diabetes. Generated by immunoSEQ multiplex PCR, the TCRdb table keeps only in-frame clones and is missing some. The sample records a few hundred thousand clones, 16% being singletons. Sample: naive CD4+ T cells from blood. These receptors were obtained from a man between 25 and 39 years old with type 1 diabetes. Each CDR3 is given with its conserved first and last residue. Fields, in order: clone size, J gene, V gene, D gene, CDR3 DNA, CDR3 protein. The D gene is left open where the match is weak. A row's size may be missing; if present it is once, few, many or a size class.

clone size: .; J gene: TRBJ2-7; V gene: TRBV27; D gene: .; CDR3 DNA: TGTGCCAGCAGTTTGCGGAAAGGGACTGGTTTCTCCTACGAGCAGTACTTC; CDR3 protein: CASSLRKGTGFSYEQYF
clone size: once; J gene: TRBJ2-6; V gene: TRBV6-5; D gene: .; CDR3 DNA: TGTGCCAGCAGGACTAGGTACTCTGGGGCCAACGTCCTGACTTTC; CDR3 protein: CASRTRYSGANVLTF
clone size: .; J gene: TRBJ2-3; V gene: TRBV2; D gene: TRBD2; CDR3 DNA: TGTGCCAGCAGCGAGGAGCTAGCGGTTCCCACGCAGTATTTT; CDR3 protein: CASSEELAVPTQYF
clone size: few; J gene: TRBJ2-3; V gene: TRBV29-1; D gene: .; CDR3 DNA: TGCAGCGCGGGAGATACGCAGTATTTT; CDR3 protein: CSAGDTQYF
clone size: few; J gene: TRBJ2-1; V gene: TRBV11-2; D gene: .; CDR3 DNA: TGTGCCAGCAGCTACGACAGCGTCGGTTCCTACAATGAGCAGTTCTTC; CDR3 protein: CASSYDSVGSYNEQFF
clone size: few; J gene: TRBJ2-7; V gene: TRBV7-2; D gene: .; CDR3 DNA: TGTGCCAGCAGCCCATTTATGGACGAGCAGTACTTC; CDR3 protein: CASSPFMDEQYF
clone size: .; J gene: TRBJ1-4; V gene: TRBV29-1; D gene: TRBD1; CDR3 DNA: TGCAGCGCTACAGGGGATGAAAAACTGTTTTTT; CDR3 protein: CSATGDEKLFF
clone size: .; J gene: TRBJ2-3; V gene: TRBV7-2; D gene: .; CDR3 DNA: TGTGCCAGCAGCCGAAGTGTGCGCACAGATACGCAGTATTTT; CDR3 protein: CASSRSVRTDTQYF
clone size: few; J gene: TRBJ2-7; V gene: TRBV5-4; D gene: .; CDR3 DNA: TGTGCCAGCAGCACACAAGATCTCTCCTACGAGCAGTACTTC; CDR3 protein: CASSTQDLSYEQYF
clone size: .; J gene: TRBJ2-3; V gene: TRBV7-2; D gene: TRBD2; CDR3 DNA: TGTGCCAGCAGCCTGGGACTAGCGGCTGATACGCAGTATTTT; CDR3 protein: CASSLGLAADTQYF
clone size: few; J gene: TRBJ2-7; V gene: TRBV6-5; D gene: .; CDR3 DNA: TGTGCCAGTACGTTGAGGAGTGGCCCCTCCTACGAGCAGTACTTC; CDR3 protein: CASTLRSGPSYEQYF
clone size: few; J gene: TRBJ2-7; V gene: TRBV30; D gene: .; CDR3 DNA: TGTGCCTGGAGTGTAGGCGGCGAGCAGTACTTC; CDR3 protein: CAWSVGGEQYF
clone size: .; J gene: TRBJ2-5; V gene: TRBV15; D gene: .; CDR3 DNA: TGTGCCACCAGGAGGGCCTTAGGGGCCCAGGAGACCCAGTACTTC; CDR3 protein: CATRRALGAQETQYF
clone size: .; J gene: TRBJ2-1; V gene: TRBV4-3; D gene: .; CDR3 DNA: TGCGCCAGCAGCCAAGTCCGCGGTACATCATACAATGAGCAGTTCTTC; CDR3 protein: CASSQVRGTSYNEQFF
clone size: few; J gene: TRBJ2-3; V gene: TRBV9; D gene: TRBD2; CDR3 DNA: TGTGCCAGCAGCGTCACACATCCGGGACTAGCGGGGCGTAGCACAGATACGCAGTATTTT; CDR3 protein: CASSVTHPGLAGRSTDTQYF
clone size: .; J gene: TRBJ2-5; V gene: TRBV10-3; D gene: .; CDR3 DNA: TGTGCCATCAGTGAGCAAACGGCAGGGGAGACCCAGTACTTC; CDR3 protein: CAISEQTAGETQYF
clone size: few; J gene: TRBJ2-1; V gene: TRBV9; D gene: TRBD2; CDR3 DNA: TGTGCCAGCAGCGTAGTCGGAGCGGGAGGCCACAATGAGCAGTTCTTC; CDR3 protein: CASSVVGAGGHNEQFF
clone size: .; J gene: TRBJ2-5; V gene: TRBV11-2; D gene: .; CDR3 DNA: TGTGCCAGCAGCTTTGTTTCGGCGACCAAACAACCCCCAACCCAGTACTTC; CDR3 protein: CASSFVSATKQPPTQYF
clone size: few; J gene: TRBJ2-7; V gene: TRBV14; D gene: TRBD1; CDR3 DNA: TGTGCCAGCAGCCTCCTAGGGGACAGCTACGAGCAGTACTTC; CDR3 protein: CASSLLGDSYEQYF
clone size: few; J gene: TRBJ2-3; V gene: TRBV5-1; D gene: TRBD1; CDR3 DNA: TGCGCCAGCAGCTCCTGGACAGGGGAGACAGATACGCAGTATTTT; CDR3 protein: CASSSWTGETDTQYF
clone size: .; J gene: TRBJ2-7; V gene: TRBV2; D gene: .; CDR3 DNA: TGTGCCAGCAGTTGGACGATCTACGAGCAGTACTTC; CDR3 protein: CASSWTIYEQYF
clone size: few; J gene: TRBJ1-4; V gene: TRBV29-1; D gene: .; CDR3 DNA: TGCAGCGTCGGGGGACGCAACCTTCCCGAAAAACTGTTTTTT; CDR3 protein: CSVGGRNLPEKLFF
clone size: .; J gene: TRBJ2-3; V gene: TRBV29-1; D gene: .; CDR3 DNA: TGCAGCGTTGATCCCAGCACAGATACGCAGTATTTT; CDR3 protein: CSVDPSTDTQYF
clone size: .; J gene: TRBJ2-5; V gene: TRBV7-2; D gene: .; CDR3 DNA: TGTGCCAGCAGCCCGACAGGAATCCAAGAGACCCAGTACTTC; CDR3 protein: CASSPTGIQETQYF
clone size: few; J gene: TRBJ2-6; V gene: TRBV2; D gene: .; CDR3 DNA: TGTGCCAGCAGTGAAGATAGGGCAGTCGCCGTCCTGACTTTC; CDR3 protein: CASSEDRAVAVLTF
clone size: .; J gene: TRBJ2-7; V gene: TRBV29-1; D gene: .; CDR3 DNA: TGCAGCGTTGAAGTCCTATCCTACGAGCAGTACTTC; CDR3 protein: CSVEVLSYEQYF
clone size: few; J gene: TRBJ2-5; V gene: TRBV4-1; D gene: TRBD2; CDR3 DNA: TGCGCCAGCAGCCAAGAGGGACTAGCGGGAGAAGAGACCCAGTACTTC; CDR3 protein: CASSQEGLAGEETQYF
clone size: few; J gene: TRBJ1-1; V gene: TRBV30; D gene: .; CDR3 DNA: TGTGCCTGGAAGCGTCCAGGGCTGAACACTGAAGCTTTCTTT; CDR3 protein: CAWKRPGLNTEAFF
clone size: few; J gene: TRBJ2-7; V gene: TRBV9; D gene: .; CDR3 DNA: TGTGCCAGCAGCGTAGGTAGCGCCTCCTACGAGCAGTACTTC; CDR3 protein: CASSVGSASYEQYF
clone size: few; J gene: TRBJ2-7; V gene: TRBV29-1; D gene: .; CDR3 DNA: TGCAGCGCTTCCTCCGGGGTTGCGGGATGGGGATACGAGCAGTACTTC; CDR3 protein: CSASSGVAGWGYEQYF
clone size: .; J gene: TRBJ1-1; V gene: TRBV30; D gene: .; CDR3 DNA: TGTGCGTCCGACAGGCTTAACACTGAAGCTTTCTTT; CDR3 protein: CASDRLNTEAFF
clone size: .; J gene: TRBJ2-3; V gene: TRBV9; D gene: TRBD1; CDR3 DNA: TGTGCCGGGTCCCCAGGGACAGGCAGCACAGATACGCAGTATTTT; CDR3 protein: CAGSPGTGSTDTQYF
clone size: few; J gene: TRBJ2-1; V gene: TRBV7-2; D gene: .; CDR3 DNA: TGTGCCAGCAGCTTAGAAGTTTTGCGGGGCAATGAGCAGTTCTTC; CDR3 protein: CASSLEVLRGNEQFF
clone size: .; J gene: TRBJ2-7; V gene: TRBV6-1; D gene: .; CDR3 DNA: TGTGCCAGTCTTACGGACGGTTACGAGCAGTACTTC; CDR3 protein: CASLTDGYEQYF
clone size: few; J gene: TRBJ2-5; V gene: TRBV29-1; D gene: TRBD2; CDR3 DNA: TGCAGCGTCCGGAACTACGGACTAGCGGGTGGAGAGACCCAGTACTTC; CDR3 protein: CSVRNYGLAGGETQYF